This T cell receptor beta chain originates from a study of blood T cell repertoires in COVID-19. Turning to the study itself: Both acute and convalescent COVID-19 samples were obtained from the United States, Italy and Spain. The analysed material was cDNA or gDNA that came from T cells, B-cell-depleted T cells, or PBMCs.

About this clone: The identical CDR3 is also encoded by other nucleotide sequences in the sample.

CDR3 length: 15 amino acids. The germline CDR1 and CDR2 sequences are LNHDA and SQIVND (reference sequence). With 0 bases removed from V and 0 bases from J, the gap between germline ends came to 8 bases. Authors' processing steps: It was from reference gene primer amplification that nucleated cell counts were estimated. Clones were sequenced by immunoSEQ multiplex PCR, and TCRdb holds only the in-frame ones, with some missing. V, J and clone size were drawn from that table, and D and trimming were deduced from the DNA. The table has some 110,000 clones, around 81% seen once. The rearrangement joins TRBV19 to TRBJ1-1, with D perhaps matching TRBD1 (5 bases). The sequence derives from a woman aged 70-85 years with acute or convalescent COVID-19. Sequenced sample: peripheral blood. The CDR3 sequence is CASSIDRALNTEAFF. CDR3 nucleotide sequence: TGTGCCAGTAGTATAGACAGGGCCTTGAACACTGAAGCTTTCTTT.